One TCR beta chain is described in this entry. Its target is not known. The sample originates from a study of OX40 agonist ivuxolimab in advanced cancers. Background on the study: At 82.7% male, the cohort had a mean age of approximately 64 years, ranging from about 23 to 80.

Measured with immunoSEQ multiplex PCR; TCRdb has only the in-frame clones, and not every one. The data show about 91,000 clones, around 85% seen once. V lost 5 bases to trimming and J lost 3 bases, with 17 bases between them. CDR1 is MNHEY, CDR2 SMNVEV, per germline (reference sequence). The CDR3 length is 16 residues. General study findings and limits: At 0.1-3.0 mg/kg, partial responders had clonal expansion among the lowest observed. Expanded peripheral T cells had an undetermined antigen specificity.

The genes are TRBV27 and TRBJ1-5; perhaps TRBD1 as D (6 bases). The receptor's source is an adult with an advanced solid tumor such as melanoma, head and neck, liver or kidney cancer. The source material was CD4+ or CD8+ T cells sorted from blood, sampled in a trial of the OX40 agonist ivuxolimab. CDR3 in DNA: TGTGCCAGCAGTCCTGTGGGGGCGGACAACAATCAGCCCCAGCATTTT. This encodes CASSPVGADNNQPQHF.